The 22 T cell receptor beta chains below all came from one sample that was sequenced in a study of response to subunit inactivated influenza vaccine. TCRdb reprocessed the RT-PCR reads via MiXCR and lists one record per CDR3 protein. Of some 640,000 distinct CDR3 sequences in the sample, roughly 13% were seen once. Sequencing was performed on PBMCs from blood, taken approximately 15 days before vaccination. These receptors all stem from a man aged 45-60 years who received an inactivated influenza vaccine.

V usage is TRBV4-3 and J usage is TRBJ2-7, with D unresolved. This CDR3 is built from 15 residues. Germline V CDR1 and CDR2: LGHNA, YSLEER. The V end lost 1 base, the J end lost 3 bases, and 13 bases lay between the germline ends. CDR3 protein: CASSQGWAYYYEQYF. Here the CDR3 DNA reads TGCGCCAGCAGCCAAGGGTGGGCCTACTACTACGAGCAGTACTTC.

CDR3 protein: CASSLGRLGYGYTF. CDR3 in DNA: TGCGCCAGCAGCTTGGGGCGGCTTGGCTATGGCTACACCTTC. V and J are TRBV5-1 and TRBJ1-2; D remains ambiguous. The length of the CDR3 is 14 residues. Germline-derived CDR1 and CDR2 are SGHRS and YFSETQ. Between the trimmed V and J ends, which lost 0 bases and 4 bases, there was a span of 10 bases.

The V and J genes are TRBV4-1 and TRBJ1-3; D unclear. Germline lookup yields CDR1 MGHRA and CDR2 YSYEKL. The CDR3 is 19 residues long. The germline V and J ends were trimmed by 0 bases and 1 base, with 19 bases remaining between them. CDR3 residues: CASSQEIGRLHPSGNTIYF. The CDR3 DNA is TGCGCCAGCAGCCAAGAAATCGGCCGGCTACACCCTTCTGGAAACACCATATATTTT.

This clonotype was seen only a few times. The chain links TRBV20-1 to TRBJ2-3; 10 nucleotides match TRBD2. V lost 1 base, J lost 11 bases, and 9 bases stayed unmatched. Germline lookup yields CDR1 DFQATT and CDR2 SNEGSKA (reference sequence). The length of the CDR3 is 14 residues. CDR3 sequence reads: CSARVGLAGDEQYF. The CDR3 bases are TGCAGTGCTAGAGTAGGTCTAGCGGGAGATGAGCAGTATTTT.

The chain carries TRBV9 and TRBJ2-7; 8 nucleotides match TRBD1. In germline, CDR1 is SGDLS, CDR2 YYNGEE. V trimming: 4 bases; J trimming: 0 bases; junction bases outside the gene matches: 6. The CDR3 is 15 residues long. CDR3 sequence (DNA): TGTGCCAGCAGCCGACAGGGGACCAACTCCTACGAGCAGTACTTC. Encoded protein: CASSRQGTNSYEQYF.

Concerning this clonotype: The junction departs from the called germline gene at one end, perhaps through a read error. This chain joins TRBV25-1 and TRBJ2-7; D perhaps matches TRBD2 (6 bases). The CDR3 is 11 residues long. Germline CDR1 reads MGHDK; CDR2 reads SYGVNS. The CDR3 loop is CASSELGGFAF. The CDR3 DNA is TGTGCCAGCAGTGAATTGGGGGGTTTTGCCTTC.

This clonotype turned up a few times. This chain links TRBV6-1 with TRBJ2-2, with TRBD2 matching 9 bases. V dropped 6 bases and J dropped 7; count of bases not matched to a gene: 12. This CDR3 contains 16 residues. Germline CDR1 MNHNS, CDR2 SASEGT. The CDR3 spells CASSSGTSLRGGELFF. CDR3 sequence (DNA): TGTGCCAGCAGCTCCGGGACTAGCCTAAGGGGCGGGGAGCTGTTTTTT.

The J gene is TRBJ2-7, the V gene TRBV20-1, with 7 bases identical to TRBD2. V trimming: 1 base; J trimming: 3 bases; junction bases outside the gene matches: 9. Germline V CDR1 and CDR2: DFQATT, SNEGSKA (reference sequence). The CDR3 runs 15 residues. The CDR3 reads CSARGAASGFYEQYF. CDR3 bases: TGCAGTGCTAGAGGGGCGGCTAGCGGATTCTACGAGCAGTACTTC.

The V call is TRBV20-1, the J call TRBJ1-2; 8 positions match TRBD1. CDR3 size: 14 residues. Germline V gene data show CDR1 as DFQATT and CDR2 as SNEGSKA (reference sequence). Trimming took 3 bases from V and 4 from J; bases not matched to a gene: 7. CDR3 in amino acids: CSASGDRGTYGYTF. The CDR3 DNA is TGCAGTGCTAGTGGTGACAGGGGTACCTATGGCTACACCTTC.

This clonotype was seen many times. The V call is TRBV12-3 or TRBV12-4, the J call TRBJ2-7; D gene unclear. There are 12 residues in the CDR3. V was clipped by 2 bases and J by 4 bases, with 6 bases between them. The CDR3 region has the DNA TGTGCCAGCAGTTTAATAGCTTACGAGCAGTACTTC. Protein: CASSLIAYEQYF.

The chain employs TRBV7-2 and TRBJ1-3, with D possibly TRBD1 on 6 matching bases. V gave up 1 base and J gave up 1 base, with 11 bases separating them. The CDR3 is 16 amino acids. From germline, CDR1 is SGHTA and CDR2 FQGNSA. This CDR3 reads CASSLGGGFSGNTIYF. The CDR3 DNA sequence: TGTGCCAGCAGCTTAGGAGGGGGGTTTTCTGGAAACACCATATATTTT.

The J gene is TRBJ1-2, the V gene TRBV7-9, with TRBD1 identical over 7 bases. The CDR3 totals 12 residues. Germline trimming cut 4 bases from V and 8 bases from J; bases unmatched to any gene: 4. Germline V CDR1 and CDR2: SEHNR, FQNEAQ (reference sequence). CDR3 loop: CASSSGQVGYTF. CDR3 DNA: TGTGCCAGCAGCTCCGGACAGGTGGGCTACACCTTC.

The chain is built from TRBV6-2 or TRBV6-3 and TRBJ2-7, with 9 bases fitting TRBD2. This CDR3 is 20 amino acids long. V dropped 0 bases and J dropped 4; count of bases not matched to a gene: 19. Per germline, CDR1 MNHEY and CDR2 SVGEGT. CDR3 DNA sequence: TGTGCCAGCAGTTACTCGCCGGACCGCTCGTTGCGGGAGGGCCGGTACGAGCAGTACTTC. Its translation is CASSYSPDRSLREGRYEQYF.

As regards this clonotype: This may arise from a read error, as a much more abundant clone is one base away. The gene calls are TRBV29-1 and TRBJ2-2, with D perhaps being TRBD1 or TRBD2 (5 bases each). This CDR3 spans 16 amino acids. The germline CDR1 and CDR2 sequences are SQVTM and ANQGSEA. CDR3 DNA sequence: TGCAGCGCGGTAGGGGTAGGACTGGCGAACACCGAGGAGCTGTTTTTT. This translates into CSAVGVGLANTEELFF.

This chain uses TRBV19 with TRBJ2-1; 7 positions agree with TRBD2. Germline CDR1 and CDR2: LNHDA and SQIVND (reference sequence). There are 16 residues in the CDR3. With V trimmed by 8 bases and J by 8 bases, 18 bases remained unmatched. The CDR3 DNA sequence: TGTGCCAGTGGCCCGTTCGGGCGGGAGCGTTACGATGAGCAGTTCTTC. This codes for CASGPFGRERYDEQFF.

V is TRBV5-1 and J is TRBJ1-1; possibly TRBD1 for D (5 bases). The germline V gene encodes CDR1 SGHRS and CDR2 YFSETQ. Trimming stripped 1 base from V and 5 bases from J, with 12 bases between. There are 14 residues in the CDR3. CDR3: CASSLLPEGTEAFF. The CDR3 coding sequence is TGCGCCAGCAGCTTGTTGCCGGAGGGGACTGAAGCTTTCTTT.

The CDR3 DNA follows: TGTGCCAGCAGCCATAGCCATGAGCAGTACTTC. Its protein product is CASSHSHEQYF. V is TRBV3-1 and J is TRBJ2-7; D uncertain. The CDR3 totals 11 residues. V was shortened by 3 bases and J by 7 bases, with 7 bases between the two germline ends. Germline-derived CDR1 and CDR2 are LGHDT and YNNKEL (reference sequence).

For the CDR3, the DNA is TGTGCCAGCAGCCAAGGGAGGGTTAGCAATCAGCCCCAGCATTTT. Amino acid sequence: CASSQGRVSNQPQHF. This chain joins TRBV3-1 and TRBJ1-5, with unresolved D. V dropped 1 base and J dropped 0 bases, with 7 bases sitting between them. The CDR3 covers 15 residues. Germline V gene sequence: CDR1 LGHDT, CDR2 YNNKEL (reference sequence).

In this sample, this clonotype turned up a few times. The CDR3 loop is CASSQDPAYGYTF. The CDR3 DNA sequence: TGTGCCAGCAGCCAAGATCCGGCCTATGGCTACACCTTC. V and J are TRBV14 and TRBJ1-2; the D is unclear. Germline-derived CDR1 and CDR2 are SGHDN and FVKESK. The CDR3 has 13 residues. V lost 0 bases and J lost 4, with 6 bases in between.

With regard to this clonotype: The junction departs from germline at one end; a sequencing error may be responsible. The chain combines TRBV7-8 with TRBJ2-5; 8 bases agree with TRBD2. The length of the CDR3 is 15 residues. Per germline, CDR1 SGHVS and CDR2 FQNEAQ. CDR3 nucleotide sequence: TGTGTCAGCAGCAACTCGAGCGGGAGTCGGGAGACCCAGTACTTC. Protein: CVSSNSSGSRETQYF.

This chain joins TRBV6-2 or TRBV6-3 and TRBJ2-7; TRBD2 agrees at 11 bases. Trimming removed 6 bases from V and 5 bases from J; junction bases left unmatched: 15. The CDR3 totals 17 residues. Germline CDR1 MNHEY, CDR2 SVGEGT. The CDR3 spells CASSTRLAGRFRNEQYF. Here the CDR3 DNA reads TGTGCCAGCAGCACCAGACTAGCGGGACGTTTCCGGAACGAGCAGTACTTC.

This clonotype was observed a few times. V is TRBV5-1 and J is TRBJ2-2; 7 bases agree with TRBD1. V was pared by 2 bases and J by 3 bases, with 7 bases of the junction left unmatched. This CDR3 spans 16 amino acids. Germline V gives CDR1 SGHRS, CDR2 YFSETQ. The CDR3 region has the DNA TGCGCCAGCAGCTTAACAGGGGAACCATACACCGGGGAGCTGTTTTTT. It yields the protein CASSLTGEPYTGELFF.